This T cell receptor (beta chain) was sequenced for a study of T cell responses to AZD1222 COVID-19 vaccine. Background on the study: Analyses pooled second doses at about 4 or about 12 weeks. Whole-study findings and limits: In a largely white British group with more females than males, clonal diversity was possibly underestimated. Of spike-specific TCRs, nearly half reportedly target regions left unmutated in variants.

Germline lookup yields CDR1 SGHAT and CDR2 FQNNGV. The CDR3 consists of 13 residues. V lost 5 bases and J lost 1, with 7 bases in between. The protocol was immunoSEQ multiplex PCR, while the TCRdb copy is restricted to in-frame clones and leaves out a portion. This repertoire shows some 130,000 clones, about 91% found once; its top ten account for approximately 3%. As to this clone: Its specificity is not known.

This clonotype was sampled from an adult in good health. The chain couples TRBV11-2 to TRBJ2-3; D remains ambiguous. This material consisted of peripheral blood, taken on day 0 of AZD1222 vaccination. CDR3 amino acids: CASSPFGTDTQYF. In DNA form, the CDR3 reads TGTGCCAGCAGCCCCTTTGGCACAGATACGCAGTATTTT.